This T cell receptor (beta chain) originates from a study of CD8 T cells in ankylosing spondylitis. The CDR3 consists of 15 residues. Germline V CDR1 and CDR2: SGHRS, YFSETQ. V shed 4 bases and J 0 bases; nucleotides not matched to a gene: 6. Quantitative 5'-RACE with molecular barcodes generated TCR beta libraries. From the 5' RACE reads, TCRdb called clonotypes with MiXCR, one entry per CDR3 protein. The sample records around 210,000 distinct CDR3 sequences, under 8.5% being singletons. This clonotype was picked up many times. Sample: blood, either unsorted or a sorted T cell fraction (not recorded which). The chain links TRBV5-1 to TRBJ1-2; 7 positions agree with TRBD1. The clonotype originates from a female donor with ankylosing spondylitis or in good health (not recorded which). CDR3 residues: CASSRGTDSNYGYTF. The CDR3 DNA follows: TGCGCCAGCAGCCGCGGGACAGATTCTAACTATGGCTACACCTTC.